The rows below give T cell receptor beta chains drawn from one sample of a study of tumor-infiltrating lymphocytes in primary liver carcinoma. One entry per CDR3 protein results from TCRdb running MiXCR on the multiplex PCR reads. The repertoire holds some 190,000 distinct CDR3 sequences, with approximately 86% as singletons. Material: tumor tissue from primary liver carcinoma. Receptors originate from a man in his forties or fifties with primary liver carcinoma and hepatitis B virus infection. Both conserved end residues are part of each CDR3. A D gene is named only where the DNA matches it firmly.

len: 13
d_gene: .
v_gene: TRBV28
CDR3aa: CTSSLMVSYGYTF

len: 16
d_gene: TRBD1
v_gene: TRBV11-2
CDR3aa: CASTLVGGPFDYEQYF

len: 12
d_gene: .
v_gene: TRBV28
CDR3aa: CASSGKGFGYTF

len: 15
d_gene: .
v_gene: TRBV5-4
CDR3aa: CASSLSGSSFETQYF

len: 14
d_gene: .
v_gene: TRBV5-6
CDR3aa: CAISLRTRGETQYF

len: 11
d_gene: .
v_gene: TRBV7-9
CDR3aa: CDSSLDDTQYF

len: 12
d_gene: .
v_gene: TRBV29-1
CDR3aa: CSVPLGIETQYF

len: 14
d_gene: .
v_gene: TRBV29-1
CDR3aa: CSLRDTLAKNIQYF

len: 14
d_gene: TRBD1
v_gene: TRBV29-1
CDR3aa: CNAQGQGNTGELFF

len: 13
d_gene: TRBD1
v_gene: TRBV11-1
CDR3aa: CTSRGKQSYDQYF

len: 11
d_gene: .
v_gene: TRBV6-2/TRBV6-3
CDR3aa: CASTWRDEQFF

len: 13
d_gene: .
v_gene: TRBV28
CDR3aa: CASSSGDNNERFF

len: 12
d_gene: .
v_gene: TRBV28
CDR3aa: CSSRLLQAEQYF

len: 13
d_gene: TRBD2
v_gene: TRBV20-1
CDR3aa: CSIPAGGVVTQYF

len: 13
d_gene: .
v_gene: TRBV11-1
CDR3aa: CPSSRAQGPPLHF

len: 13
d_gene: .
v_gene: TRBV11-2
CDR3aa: CATSLDPNTNAFF

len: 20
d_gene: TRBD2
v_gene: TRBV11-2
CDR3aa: CASSLREGRSSGLSSYEHYF

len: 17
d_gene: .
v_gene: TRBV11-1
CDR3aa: CVSSLGPAGESPYEQYF

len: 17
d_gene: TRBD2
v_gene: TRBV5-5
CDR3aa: CASSRALGLAGEKEQFF

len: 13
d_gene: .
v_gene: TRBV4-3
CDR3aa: CASSLVYDETQYF

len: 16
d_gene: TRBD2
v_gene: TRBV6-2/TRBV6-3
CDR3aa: CASCPFGRECQNEQFF

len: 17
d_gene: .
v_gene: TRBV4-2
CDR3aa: CASSHGGSGDSYNEQFF

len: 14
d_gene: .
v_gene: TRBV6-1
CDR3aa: CANRVAGSSYEQYF

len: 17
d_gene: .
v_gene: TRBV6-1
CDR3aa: CANRIGSVVMATEELFF

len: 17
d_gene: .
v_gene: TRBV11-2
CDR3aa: CVSSLIGVTGSNQPQHF

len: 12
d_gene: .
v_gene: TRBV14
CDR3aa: CASSLTVSRPFF

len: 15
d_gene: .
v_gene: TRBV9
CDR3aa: CASSVAGGLEKTQYF

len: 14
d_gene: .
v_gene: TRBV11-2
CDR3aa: CASSLGYEAEKLFF

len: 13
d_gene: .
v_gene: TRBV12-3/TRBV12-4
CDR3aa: CVSCLLGNEKLFF

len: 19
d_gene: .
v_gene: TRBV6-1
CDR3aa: CANRALQGRGRSGANVLTF

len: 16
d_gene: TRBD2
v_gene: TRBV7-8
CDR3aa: CASSYLAGGSYDEQFF

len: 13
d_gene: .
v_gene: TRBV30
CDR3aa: CAWLREFYTEALF

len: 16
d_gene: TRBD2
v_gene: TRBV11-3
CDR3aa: CASSTGTSRLYNEQFF

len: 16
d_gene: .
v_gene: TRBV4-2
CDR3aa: CSSSQLSGLSYNEQFF

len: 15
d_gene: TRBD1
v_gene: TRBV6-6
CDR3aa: CAGRPGQGARNIQYF

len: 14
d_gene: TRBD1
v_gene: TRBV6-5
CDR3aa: CVSNDGDRAHEQYF

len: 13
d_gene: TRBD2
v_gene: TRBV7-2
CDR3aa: CASSLKGEGTQYF

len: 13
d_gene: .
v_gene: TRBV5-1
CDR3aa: CASDLIPGNEQFF

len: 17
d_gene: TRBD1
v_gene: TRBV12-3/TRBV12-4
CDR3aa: CASSFFAGGFITGELFF

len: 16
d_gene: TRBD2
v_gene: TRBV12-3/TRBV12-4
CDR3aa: CASTWELAGVSDTQYF

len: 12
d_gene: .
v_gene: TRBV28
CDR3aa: CASSLRAQSQHF

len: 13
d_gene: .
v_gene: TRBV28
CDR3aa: CASSPGGPETQYF

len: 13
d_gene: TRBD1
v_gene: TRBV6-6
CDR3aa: CASKGARSYEQYF

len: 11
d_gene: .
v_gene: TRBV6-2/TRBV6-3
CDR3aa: CASQNGETKYF

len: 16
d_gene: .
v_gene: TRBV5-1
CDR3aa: CARSLDGQIPGNTMYF

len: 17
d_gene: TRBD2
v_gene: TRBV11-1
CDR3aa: CAISFPGTSGTKNLQYF

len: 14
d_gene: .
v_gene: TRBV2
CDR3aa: CASRWISSYNEQFF

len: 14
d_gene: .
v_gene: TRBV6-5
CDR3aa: CVSKRTWGTDTHYF

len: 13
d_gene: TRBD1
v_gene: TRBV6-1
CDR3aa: CASARTGSYEQYF

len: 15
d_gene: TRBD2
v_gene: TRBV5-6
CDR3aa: CASSMCGSGADTQYF

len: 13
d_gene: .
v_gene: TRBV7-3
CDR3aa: CASSLDLTDTLYF

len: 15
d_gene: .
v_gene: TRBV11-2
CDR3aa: CATQWPRSGVNVLTF